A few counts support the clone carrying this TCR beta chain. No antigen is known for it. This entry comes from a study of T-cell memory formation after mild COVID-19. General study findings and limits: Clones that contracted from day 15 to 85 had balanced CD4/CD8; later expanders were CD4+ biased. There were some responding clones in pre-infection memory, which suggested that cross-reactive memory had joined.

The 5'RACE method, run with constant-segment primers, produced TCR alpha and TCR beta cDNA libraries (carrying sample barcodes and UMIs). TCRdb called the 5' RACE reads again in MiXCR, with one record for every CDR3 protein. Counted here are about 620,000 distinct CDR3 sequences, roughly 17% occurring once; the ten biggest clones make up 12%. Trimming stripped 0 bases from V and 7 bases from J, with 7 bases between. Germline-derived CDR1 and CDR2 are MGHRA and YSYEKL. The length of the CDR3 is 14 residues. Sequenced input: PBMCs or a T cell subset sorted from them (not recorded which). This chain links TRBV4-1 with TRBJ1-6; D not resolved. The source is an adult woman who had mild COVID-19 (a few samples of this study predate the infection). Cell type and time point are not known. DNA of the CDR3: TGCGCCAGCAGCCAAGAGATGAGAAATTCACCCCTCCACTTT. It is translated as CASSQEMRNSPLHF.